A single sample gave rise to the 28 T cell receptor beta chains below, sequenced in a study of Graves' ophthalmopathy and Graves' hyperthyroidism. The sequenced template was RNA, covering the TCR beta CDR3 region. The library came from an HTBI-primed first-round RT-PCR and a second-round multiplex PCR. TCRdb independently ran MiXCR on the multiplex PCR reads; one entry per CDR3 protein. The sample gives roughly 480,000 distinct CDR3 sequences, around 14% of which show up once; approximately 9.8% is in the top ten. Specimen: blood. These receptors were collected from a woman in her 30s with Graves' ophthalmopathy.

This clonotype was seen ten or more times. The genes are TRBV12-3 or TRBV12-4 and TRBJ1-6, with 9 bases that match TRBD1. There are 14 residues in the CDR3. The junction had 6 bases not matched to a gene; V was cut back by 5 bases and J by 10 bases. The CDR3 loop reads CASSLTGGESPLHF. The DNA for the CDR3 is TGTGCCAGCAGTCTCACAGGGGGCGAATCACCCCTCCACTTT.

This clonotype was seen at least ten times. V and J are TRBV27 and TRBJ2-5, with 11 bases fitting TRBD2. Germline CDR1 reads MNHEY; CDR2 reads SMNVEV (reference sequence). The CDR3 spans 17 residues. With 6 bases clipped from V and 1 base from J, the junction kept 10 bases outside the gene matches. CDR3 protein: CASRIAGGPFGQETQYF. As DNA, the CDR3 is TGTGCCAGCAGAATAGCGGGAGGGCCGTTTGGCCAAGAGACCCAGTACTTC.

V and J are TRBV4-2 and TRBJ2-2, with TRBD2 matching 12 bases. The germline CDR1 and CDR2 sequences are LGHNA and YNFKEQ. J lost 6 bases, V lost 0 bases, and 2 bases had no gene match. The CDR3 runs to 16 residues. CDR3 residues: CASSQEPSGGAGELFF. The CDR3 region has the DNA TGTGCCAGCAGCCAAGAACCTAGCGGGGGGGCCGGGGAGCTGTTTTTT.

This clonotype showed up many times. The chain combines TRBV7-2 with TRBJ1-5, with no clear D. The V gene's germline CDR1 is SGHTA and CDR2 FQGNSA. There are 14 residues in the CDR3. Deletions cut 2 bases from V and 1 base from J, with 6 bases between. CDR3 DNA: TGTGCCAGCAGCTTACTCGTCAGCAATCAGCCCCAGCATTTT. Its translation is CASSLLVSNQPQHF.

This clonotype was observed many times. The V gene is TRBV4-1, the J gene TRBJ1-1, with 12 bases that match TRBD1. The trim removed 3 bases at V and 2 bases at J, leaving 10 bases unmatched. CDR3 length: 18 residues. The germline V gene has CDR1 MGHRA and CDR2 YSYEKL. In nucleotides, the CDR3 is TGCGCCAGCAGCCACATGCGGGACAGGGGGCTATCTAACACTGAAGCTTTCTTT. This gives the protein CASSHMRDRGLSNTEAFF.

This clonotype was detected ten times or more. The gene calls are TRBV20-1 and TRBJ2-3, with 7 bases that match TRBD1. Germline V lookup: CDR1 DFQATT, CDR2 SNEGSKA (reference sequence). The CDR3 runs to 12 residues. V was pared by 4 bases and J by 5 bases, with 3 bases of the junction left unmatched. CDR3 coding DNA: TGCAGTGCTACCTACAGGGGAGATACGCAGTATTTT. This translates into CSATYRGDTQYF.

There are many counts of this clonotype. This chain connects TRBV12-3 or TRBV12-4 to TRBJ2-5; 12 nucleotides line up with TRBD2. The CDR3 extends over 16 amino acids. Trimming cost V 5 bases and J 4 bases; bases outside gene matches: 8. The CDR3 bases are TGTGCCAGCAGTCAGATACTAGCGGGGGGAGGAGAGACCCAGTACTTC. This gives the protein CASSQILAGGGETQYF.

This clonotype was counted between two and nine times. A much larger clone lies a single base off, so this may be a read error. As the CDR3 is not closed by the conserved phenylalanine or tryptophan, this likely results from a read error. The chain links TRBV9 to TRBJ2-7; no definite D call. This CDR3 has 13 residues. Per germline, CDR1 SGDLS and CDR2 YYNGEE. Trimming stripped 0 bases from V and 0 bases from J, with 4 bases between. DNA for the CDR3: TGTGCCAGCAGCGTAGGATACTCCTACGAGCAGTACCTC. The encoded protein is CASSVGYSYEQYL.

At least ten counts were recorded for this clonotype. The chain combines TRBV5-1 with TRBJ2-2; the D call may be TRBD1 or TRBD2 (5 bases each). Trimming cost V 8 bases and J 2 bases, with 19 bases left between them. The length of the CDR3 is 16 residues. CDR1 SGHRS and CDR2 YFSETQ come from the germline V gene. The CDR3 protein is CASSLVGTANTGELFF. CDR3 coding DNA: TGCGCCAGTAGCCTCGTTGGGACGGCAAACACCGGGGAGCTGTTTTTT. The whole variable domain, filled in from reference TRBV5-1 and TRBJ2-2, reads KAGVTQTPRYLIKTRGQQVTLSCSPISGHRSVSWYQQTPGQGLQFLFEYFSETQRNKGNFPGRFSGRQFSNSRSEMNVSTLELGDSALYLCASSLVGTANTGELFFGEGSRLTVL.

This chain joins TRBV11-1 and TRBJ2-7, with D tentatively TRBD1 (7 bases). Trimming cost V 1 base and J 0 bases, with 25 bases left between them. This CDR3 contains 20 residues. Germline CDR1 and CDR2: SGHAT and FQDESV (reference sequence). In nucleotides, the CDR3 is TGTGCCAGCAGCTTAGTCGCGGTGGGCGGAGGGGGCGCAAACTCCTACGAGCAGTACTTC. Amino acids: CASSLVAVGGGGANSYEQYF.

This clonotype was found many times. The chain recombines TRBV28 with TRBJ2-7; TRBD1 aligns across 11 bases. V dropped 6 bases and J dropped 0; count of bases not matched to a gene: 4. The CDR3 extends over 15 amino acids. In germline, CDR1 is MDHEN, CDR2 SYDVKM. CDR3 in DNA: TGTGCCAGCAGAGCCGGGACAGGGGGCTCCTACGAGCAGTACTTC. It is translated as CASRAGTGGSYEQYF.

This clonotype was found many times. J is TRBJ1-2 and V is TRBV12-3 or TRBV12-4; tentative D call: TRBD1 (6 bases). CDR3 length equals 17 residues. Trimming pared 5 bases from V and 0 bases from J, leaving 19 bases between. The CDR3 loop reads CASSPLPRQAANYGYTF. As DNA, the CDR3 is TGTGCCAGCAGTCCCTTACCTAGACAGGCTGCTAACTATGGCTACACCTTC.

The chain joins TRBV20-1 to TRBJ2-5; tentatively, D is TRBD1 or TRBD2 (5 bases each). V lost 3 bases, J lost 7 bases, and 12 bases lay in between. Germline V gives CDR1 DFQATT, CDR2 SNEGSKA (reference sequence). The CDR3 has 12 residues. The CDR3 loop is CSASPGTVTQYF. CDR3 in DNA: TGCAGTGCTAGCCCCGGGACGGTGACCCAGTACTTC.

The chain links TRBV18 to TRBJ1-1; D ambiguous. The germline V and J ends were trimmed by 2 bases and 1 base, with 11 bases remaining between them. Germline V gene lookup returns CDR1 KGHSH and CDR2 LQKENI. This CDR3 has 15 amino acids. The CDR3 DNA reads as TGTGCCAGCTCACCATTTCCAGGCGAGAACACTGAAGCTTTCTTT. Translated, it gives CASSPFPGENTEAFF.

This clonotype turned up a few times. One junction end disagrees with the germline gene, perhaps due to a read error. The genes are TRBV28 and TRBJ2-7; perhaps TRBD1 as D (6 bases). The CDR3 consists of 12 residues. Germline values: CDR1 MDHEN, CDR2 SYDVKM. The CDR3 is CASSPLQGQRKF. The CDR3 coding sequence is TGTGCCAGCAGTCCCCTTCAGGGACAAAGGAAGTTC.

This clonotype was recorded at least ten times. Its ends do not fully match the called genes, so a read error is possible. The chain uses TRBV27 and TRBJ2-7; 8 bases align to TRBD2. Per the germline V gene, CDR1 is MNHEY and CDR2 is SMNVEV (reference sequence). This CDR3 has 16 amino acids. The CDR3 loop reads CASSVRGGLGSSEQYF. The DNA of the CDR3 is TGTGCCAGCAGTGTAAGGGGGGGACTAGGTTCCTCCGAGCAGTACTTC.

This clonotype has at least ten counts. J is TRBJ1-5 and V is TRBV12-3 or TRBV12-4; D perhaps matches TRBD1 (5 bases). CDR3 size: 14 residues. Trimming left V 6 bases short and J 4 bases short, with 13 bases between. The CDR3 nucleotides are TGTGCCAGCAGCCCCTCGGGACTAAATCAGCCCCAGCATTTT. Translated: CASSPSGLNQPQHF.

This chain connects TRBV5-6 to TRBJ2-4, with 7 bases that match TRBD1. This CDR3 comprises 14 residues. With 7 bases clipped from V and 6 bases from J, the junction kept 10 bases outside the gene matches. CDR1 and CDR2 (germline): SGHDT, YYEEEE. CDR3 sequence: CASDRGGRGNIQYF. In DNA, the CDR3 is TGTGCCAGCGACAGAGGGGGCCGTGGAAACATTCAGTACTTC.

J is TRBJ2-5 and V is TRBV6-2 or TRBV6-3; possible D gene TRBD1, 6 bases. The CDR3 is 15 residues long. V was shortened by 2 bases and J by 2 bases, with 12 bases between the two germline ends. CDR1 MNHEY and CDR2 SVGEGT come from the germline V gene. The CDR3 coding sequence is TGTGCCAGCAGTTACGGGACACCTAAACAAGAGACCCAGTACTTC. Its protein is CASSYGTPKQETQYF.

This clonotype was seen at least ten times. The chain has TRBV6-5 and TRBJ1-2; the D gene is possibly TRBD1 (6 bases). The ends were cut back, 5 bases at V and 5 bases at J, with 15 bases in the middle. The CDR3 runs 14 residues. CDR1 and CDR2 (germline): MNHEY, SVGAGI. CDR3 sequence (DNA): TGTGCCAGCAGTACCTCTACAGGGATGTATGGCTACACCTTC. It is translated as CASSTSTGMYGYTF.

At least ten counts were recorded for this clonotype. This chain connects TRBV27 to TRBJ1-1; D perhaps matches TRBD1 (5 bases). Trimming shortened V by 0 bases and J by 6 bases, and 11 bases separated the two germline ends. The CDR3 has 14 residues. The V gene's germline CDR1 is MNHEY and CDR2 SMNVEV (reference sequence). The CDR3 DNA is TGTGCCAGCAGTTTATCGCAGGGATCTCCTGAAGCTTTCTTT. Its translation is CASSLSQGSPEAFF.

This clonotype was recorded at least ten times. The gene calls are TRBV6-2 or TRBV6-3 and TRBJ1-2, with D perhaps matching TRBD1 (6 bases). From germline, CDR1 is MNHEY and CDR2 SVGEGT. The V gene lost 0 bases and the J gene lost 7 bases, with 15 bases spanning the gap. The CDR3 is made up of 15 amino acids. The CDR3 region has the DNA TGTGCCAGCAGTTACTCGAGAACAGGGATCTTTGGCTACACCTTC. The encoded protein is CASSYSRTGIFGYTF.

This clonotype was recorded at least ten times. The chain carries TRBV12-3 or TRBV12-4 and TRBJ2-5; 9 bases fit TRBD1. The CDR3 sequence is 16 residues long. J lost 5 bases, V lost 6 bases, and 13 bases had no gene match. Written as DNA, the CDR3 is TGTGCCAGCAGCCCAGGGGACAGGGATTCACGGGAGACCCAGTACTTC. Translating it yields CASSPGDRDSRETQYF.

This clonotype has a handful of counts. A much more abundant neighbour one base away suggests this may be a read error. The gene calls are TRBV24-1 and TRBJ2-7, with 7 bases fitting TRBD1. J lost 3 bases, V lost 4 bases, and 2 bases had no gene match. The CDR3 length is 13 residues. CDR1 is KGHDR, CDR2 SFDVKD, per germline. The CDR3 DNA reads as TGTGCCACCAGTGAGGCAGGGGGCTACGAGCAGTACTTC. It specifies CATSEAGGYEQYF.

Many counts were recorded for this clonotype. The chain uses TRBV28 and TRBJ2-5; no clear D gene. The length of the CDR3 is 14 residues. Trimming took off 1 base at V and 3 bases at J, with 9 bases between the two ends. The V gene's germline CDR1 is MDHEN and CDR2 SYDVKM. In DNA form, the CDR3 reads TGTGCCAGCAGTTTATTCGGCGGAAAAGAGACCCAGTACTTC. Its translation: CASSLFGGKETQYF.

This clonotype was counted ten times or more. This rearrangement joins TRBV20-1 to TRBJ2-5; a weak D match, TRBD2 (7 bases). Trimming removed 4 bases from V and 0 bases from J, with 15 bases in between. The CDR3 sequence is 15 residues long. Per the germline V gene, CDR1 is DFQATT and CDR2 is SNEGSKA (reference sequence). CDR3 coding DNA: TGCAGTGCTATCTGGGGCGGGGGCAACCAAGAGACCCAGTACTTC. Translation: CSAIWGGGNQETQYF.

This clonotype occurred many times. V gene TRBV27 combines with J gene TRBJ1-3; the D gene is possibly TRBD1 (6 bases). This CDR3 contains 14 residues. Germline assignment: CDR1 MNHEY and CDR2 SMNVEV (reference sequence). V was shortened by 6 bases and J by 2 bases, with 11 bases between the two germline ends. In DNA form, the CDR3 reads TGTGCCAGCAGGACAGGCCCCCCTGGAAACACCATATATTTT. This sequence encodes CASRTGPPGNTIYF.

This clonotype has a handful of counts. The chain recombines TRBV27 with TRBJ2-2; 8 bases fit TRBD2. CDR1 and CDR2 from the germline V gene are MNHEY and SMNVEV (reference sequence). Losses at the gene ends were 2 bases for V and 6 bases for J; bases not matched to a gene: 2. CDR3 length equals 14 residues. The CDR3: CASSLGRGAGELFF. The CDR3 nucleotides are TGTGCCAGCAGTTTAGGGCGGGGGGCCGGGGAGCTGTTTTTT.